One and the same sample provided the 21 T cell receptor beta chains below, sequenced in a study of OX40 agonist ivuxolimab in advanced cancers. Library prep was done by the immunoSEQ multiplex PCR assay. In its TCRdb copy, this immuneACCESS table keeps in-frame sequences only and misses some clones. Where compared with another copy, unresolved V genes explain less than half of these, and the others have no known cause. This sample is represented by 90,000 or so clones; around nine tenths of them were singletons. 0.7% to 0.95% of the sample rests with the top ten. The material sequenced was CD4+ or CD8+ T cells sorted from blood, taken in a trial of the OX40 agonist ivuxolimab. Receptors were obtained from an adult with an advanced solid tumor such as melanoma, head and neck, liver or kidney cancer.

The rearrangement uses TRBV4-3 and TRBJ2-1; D perhaps matches TRBD1 (7 bases). The CDR3 runs 18 residues. V was clipped by 4 bases and J by 0 bases, with 19 bases between them. Germline V lookup: CDR1 LGHNA, CDR2 YSLEER. In DNA, the CDR3 is TGCGCCAGCAGCCCGGTGGACAGGAGGGTCGGCTCCTACAATGAGCAGTTCTTC. This encodes CASSPVDRRVGSYNEQFF.

The V and J genes are TRBV30 and TRBJ1-4; D possibly corresponds to TRBD1 (6 bases). V was clipped by 0 bases and J by 3 bases, with 11 bases between them. Germline lookup yields CDR1 GTSNPN and CDR2 SVGIG (reference sequence). The CDR3 spans 15 residues. The CDR3 sequence is CAWSVRGHPNEKLFF. The DNA of the CDR3 is TGTGCCTGGAGTGTAAGGGGACACCCTAATGAAAAACTGTTTTTT.

The chain carries TRBV14 and TRBJ2-2; 8 bases map to TRBD1. There are 20 residues in the CDR3. The germline V gene encodes CDR1 SGHDN and CDR2 FVKESK. V dropped 4 bases and J dropped 5; count of bases not matched to a gene: 21. In nucleotides, the CDR3 is TGTGCCAGCAGCCGATATGGTGTGACTAGGACAGGGAAGATAACCGGGGAGCTGTTTTTT. Translation: CASSRYGVTRTGKITGELFF. Full variable domain (remainder filled in from reference TRBV14 and TRBJ2-2): EAGVTQFPSHSVIEKGQTVTLRCDPISGHDNLYWYRRVMGKEIKFLLHFVKESKQDESGMPNNRFLAERTGGTYSTLKVQPAELEDSGVYFCASSRYGVTRTGKITGELFFGEGSRLTVL.

The chain carries TRBV4-1 and TRBJ2-3; the match to TRBD2 covers 11 bases. This CDR3 contains 17 residues. Looked up from germline, CDR1 is MGHRA and CDR2 is YSYEKL. V trimming: 2 bases; J trimming: 4 bases; junction bases outside the gene matches: 8. For the CDR3, the DNA is TGCGCCAGCAGCCAACCAATTAGCGGGAGGGCGGCAGATACGCAGTATTTT. This encodes CASSQPISGRAADTQYF.

The V call is TRBV4-1, the J call TRBJ2-3; 7 bases are a match to TRBD2. Germline loops: CDR1 MGHRA, CDR2 YSYEKL. CDR3 length equals 15 residues. The V segment lost 2 bases and the J segment 4 bases; nucleotides outside the gene matches: 6. The DNA of the CDR3 is TGCGCCAGCAGCCAACTCCGCGGGAGATCAGATACGCAGTATTTT. This gives the protein CASSQLRGRSDTQYF.

The chain employs TRBV6-5 and TRBJ1-4; unclear D gene. The CDR3 covers 12 residues. V was cut by 4 bases and J by 10 bases, with 10 bases left in between. Germline V lookup: CDR1 MNHEY, CDR2 SVGAGI. DNA for the CDR3: TGTGCCAGCAGTTTGGTTCCAGGAAAACTGTTTTTT. Translation gives CASSLVPGKLFF.

For this clone: Other DNA sequences in this sample translate to the same CDR3. The genes are TRBV7-2 and TRBJ2-7; the match to TRBD2 covers 9 bases. Germline CDR1 is SGHTA and CDR2 is FQGNSA. The V and J ends lost 5 bases and 3 bases, in that order; junction bases with no gene match: 8. The CDR3 is made up of 15 amino acids. This CDR3 is CASSAGGGLIYEQYF. Here the CDR3 DNA reads TGTGCCAGCAGCGCGGGAGGGGGACTGATCTACGAGCAGTACTTC.

V is TRBV7-8 and J is TRBJ2-1; 10 bases line up with TRBD2. From germline, CDR1 is SGHVS and CDR2 FQNEAQ. V was clipped by 3 bases and J by 8 bases; unmatched bases: 7. The length of the CDR3 is 15 residues. This CDR3 is CASSFRAGGPDEQFF. CDR3 DNA sequence: TGTGCCAGCAGCTTCCGAGCGGGAGGGCCTGATGAGCAGTTCTTC.

The chain combines TRBV7-6 with TRBJ1-5; the D is unclear. The V gene lost 0 bases and the J gene lost 0 bases, with 6 bases spanning the gap. The CDR3 spans 15 residues. Per the germline V gene, CDR1 is SGHVS and CDR2 is FNYEAQ. The CDR3 loop reads CASSLAHNSNQPQHF. CDR3 DNA: TGTGCCAGCAGCTTAGCCCACAATAGCAATCAGCCCCAGCATTTT.

The V and J genes are TRBV5-1 and TRBJ2-1, with TRBD2 matching over 11 bases. The junction had 8 bases not matched to a gene; V was cut back by 6 bases and J by 6 bases. This CDR3 spans 15 amino acids. Germline V gene data show CDR1 as SGHRS and CDR2 as YFSETQ. Here the CDR3 reads CASNVDSGRGNEQFF. The DNA of the CDR3 is TGCGCCAGCAACGTCGATAGCGGGAGGGGCAATGAGCAGTTCTTC.

The CDR3 sequence: CASRGTGLTEAFF. The CDR3, as DNA: TGTGCCAGCAGGGGGACAGGGCTAACTGAAGCTTTCTTT. The rearrangement uses TRBV27 and TRBJ1-1; 9 positions agree with TRBD1. Germline CDR1 MNHEY, CDR2 SMNVEV (reference sequence). CDR3 length equals 13 residues. The ends lost 6 bases at V and 5 bases at J; junction bases unmatched: 4.

This sequence joins TRBV10-1 and TRBJ2-7, with 7 bases fitting TRBD1. Germline V lookup: CDR1 WNHNN, CDR2 SYGVQD (reference sequence). This CDR3 has 14 residues. The J segment lost 1 base and the V segment lost 9 bases, leaving 9 bases of the junction unmatched. The CDR3 sequence is CARNDSTGSYEQYF. The CDR3 DNA reads TGCGCCAGAAACGATTCGACAGGGTCCTACGAGCAGTACTTC.

The chain links TRBV5-4 to TRBJ1-1; D might be TRBD1 (6 bases). The ends were cut back, 2 bases at V and 4 bases at J, with 18 bases in the middle. Germline-derived CDR1 and CDR2 are SGHNT and YYREEE (reference sequence). The CDR3 spans 16 residues. CDR3 nucleotide sequence: TGTGCCAGCAGCTTCGGGGGCTCGAGGGTGAGCACTGAAGCTTTCTTT. This codes for CASSFGGSRVSTEAFF.

The chain links TRBV23-1 to TRBJ2-5; D gene ambiguous. TRBV23-1 carries the ORF label, with uncertain function. The V end lost 1 base, the J end lost 3 bases, and 9 bases lay between the germline ends. The CDR3 length is 14 residues. CDR3 coding DNA: TGCGCCAGCAGTCAATATATTAGGGAAGAGACCCAGTACTTC. It is translated as CASSQYIREETQYF.

The rearrangement uses TRBV5-6 and TRBJ2-2; TRBD1 agrees at 8 bases. The CDR3 extends over 15 amino acids. Germline V lookup: CDR1 SGHDT, CDR2 YYEEEE. V dropped 7 bases and J dropped 3; count of bases not matched to a gene: 8. CDR3 amino acids: CASFRQGTDTGELFF. For the CDR3, the DNA is TGTGCCAGCTTTAGACAGGGGACCGACACCGGGGAGCTGTTTTTT.

The chain employs TRBV27 and TRBJ1-1; D may be TRBD1 (5 bases). This CDR3 comprises 17 residues. Trimming stripped 7 bases from V and 0 bases from J, with 21 bases between. Germline CDR1 reads MNHEY; CDR2 reads SMNVEV (reference sequence). This CDR3 reads CASISHSGVPVNTEAFF. The CDR3 DNA reads TGTGCCAGCATCTCCCACTCGGGGGTACCGGTGAACACTGAAGCTTTCTTT.

This chain links TRBV7-3 with TRBJ2-3; D ambiguous. CDR1 is SGHTA and CDR2 is FQGTGA in the germline V gene. There are 12 residues in the CDR3. V lost 4 bases and J lost 5, with 7 bases in between. The CDR3 sequence: CASSSTLDTQYF. CDR3 DNA: TGTGCCAGCAGCTCCACTCTAGATACGCAGTATTTT.

The chain is built from TRBV11-3 and TRBJ2-1; the match to TRBD2 covers 9 bases. CDR3 length equals 16 residues. Trimming removed 4 bases from V and 9 bases from J; junction bases left unmatched: 13. Germline CDR1 and CDR2: SGHNT and YENEEA. The CDR3 DNA reads as TGTGCCAGCAGCTCCAGACTAGCGGCCGGGTGGAGTGAGCAGTTCTTC. This translates into CASSSRLAAGWSEQFF.

The chain uses TRBV2 and TRBJ2-2, with D possibly being TRBD2 (6 bases). CDR1 and CDR2 from the germline V gene are SNHLY and FYNNEI. The CDR3 spans 15 residues. The V end was cut by 6 bases, the J end by 5 bases, with 16 bases between. The chain's CDR3 is CASRLRLDTTGELFF. The CDR3 nucleotides read TGTGCCAGCAGACTCAGACTAGATACTACCGGGGAGCTGTTTTTT.

V is TRBV10-3 and J is TRBJ2-2; D uncertain. The CDR3 is made up of 14 amino acids. With 2 bases removed from V and 5 bases from J, the gap between germline ends came to 9 bases. Germline assignment: CDR1 ENHRY and CDR2 SYGVKD. The CDR3 is CAISEPRRTGELFF. The CDR3 nucleotides are TGTGCCATCAGTGAGCCCCGTAGGACCGGGGAGCTGTTTTTT.

This chain uses TRBV11-3 with TRBJ2-7; 7 bases agree with TRBD1. V was pared by 5 bases and J by 3 bases, with 10 bases of the junction left unmatched. Germline-derived CDR1 and CDR2 are SGHNT and YENEEA. The CDR3 has 15 amino acids. The CDR3 spells CASSAYRGSGYEQYF. CDR3 coding DNA: TGTGCCAGCAGCGCCTACAGGGGTTCCGGCTACGAGCAGTACTTC.